This T cell receptor beta chain was observed in a study of OX40 agonist ivuxolimab in advanced cancers. CDR3 size: 16 residues. Germline CDR1 reads SNHLY; CDR2 reads FYNNEI. V gave up 4 bases and J gave up 2 bases, with 17 bases separating them. Method: immunoSEQ multiplex PCR; TCRdb's copy keeps in-frame clones and lacks some. The data show some 90,000 clones, about 89% seen once. This clonotype was obtained from an adult with an advanced solid tumor such as melanoma, head and neck, liver or kidney cancer. The genes are TRBV2 and TRBJ2-5; weak D call: TRBD2 (6 bases). Sequenced material: CD4+ or CD8+ T cells sorted from blood, taken in a trial of the OX40 agonist ivuxolimab. The chain's CDR3 is CASSGRLGRLQETQYF. The CDR3 region has the DNA TGTGCCAGCAGTGGAAGACTAGGTCGGTTGCAAGAGACCCAGTACTTC.